Reported below is one T cell receptor (beta chain). The table came from immunoSEQ multiplex PCR; TCRdb's copy has only in-frame clones and leaves some out. The sample contains approximately 400,000 clones, more than 65% of which appear only once. CDR1 is SGHVS, CDR2 FQNEAQ, per germline. V shed 5 bases, J shed 0 bases, and the junction held 16 bases outside the gene matches. The CDR3 extends over 19 amino acids. These data are taken from a study of blood T cell repertoires in COVID-19. Across the whole study: Sources were T cells, B-cell-depleted T cells, or PBMCs; the material itself was cDNA or gDNA.

Specimen: peripheral blood. The chain uses TRBV7-8 and TRBJ1-3; 7 bases align to TRBD1. The clonotype was recovered from a human donor with acute or convalescent COVID-19. The donor label of this sample is uncertain. This CDR3 reads CASSPQRGAGGRSGNTIYF. The CDR3 DNA sequence: TGTGCCAGCAGCCCACAGAGGGGCGCAGGGGGTCGCTCTGGAAACACCATATATTTT.